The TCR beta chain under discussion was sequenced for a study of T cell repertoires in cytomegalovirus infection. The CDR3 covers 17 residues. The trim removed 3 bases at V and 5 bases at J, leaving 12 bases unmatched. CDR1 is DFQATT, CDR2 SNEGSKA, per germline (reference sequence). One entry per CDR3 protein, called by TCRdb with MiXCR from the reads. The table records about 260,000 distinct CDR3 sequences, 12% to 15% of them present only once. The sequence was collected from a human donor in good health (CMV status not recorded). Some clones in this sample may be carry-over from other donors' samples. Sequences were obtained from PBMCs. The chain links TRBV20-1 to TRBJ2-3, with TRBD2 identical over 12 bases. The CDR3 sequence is CSARPLRLAGGEDTQYF. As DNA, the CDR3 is TGCAGTGCTAGGCCCCTGCGGCTAGCGGGAGGGGAAGATACGCAGTATTTT.